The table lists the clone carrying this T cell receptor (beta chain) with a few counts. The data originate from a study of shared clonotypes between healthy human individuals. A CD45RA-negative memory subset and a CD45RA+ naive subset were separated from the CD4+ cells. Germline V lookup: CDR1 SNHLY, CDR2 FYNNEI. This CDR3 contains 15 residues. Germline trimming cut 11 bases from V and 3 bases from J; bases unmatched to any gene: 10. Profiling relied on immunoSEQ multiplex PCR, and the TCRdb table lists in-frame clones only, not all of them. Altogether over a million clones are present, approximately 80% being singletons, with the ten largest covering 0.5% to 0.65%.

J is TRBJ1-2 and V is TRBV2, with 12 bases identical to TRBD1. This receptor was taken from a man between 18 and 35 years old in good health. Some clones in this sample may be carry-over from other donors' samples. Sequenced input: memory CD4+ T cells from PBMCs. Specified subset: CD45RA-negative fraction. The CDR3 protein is CARRDRGLEDYGYTF. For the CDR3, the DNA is TGTGCCCGCCGGGACAGGGGGCTGGAGGACTATGGCTACACCTTC.